These 4 T cell receptor beta chains were sequenced from one sample in a study of identical twins. MiXCR, applied by TCRdb to the 5' RACE reads, yields one record per CDR3 protein. The table includes 1.5 million to 2 million distinct CDR3 sequences, about 31% detected once. The source material was cord blood. These receptors were obtained from a newborn girl in good health.

This clonotype appeared a few times. A read error may produce the germline difference seen at one junction end. J is TRBJ2-7 and V is TRBV20-1, with a weak D call TRBD1 (6 bases). The germline V gene encodes CDR1 DFQATT and CDR2 SNEGSKA (reference sequence). This CDR3 contains 14 residues. The CDR3 loop is CSAYRTVFSCEQYF. In DNA form, the CDR3 reads TGCAGTGCCTACAGGACAGTCTTCTCCTGCGAGCAGTACTTC.

The chain employs TRBV25-1 and TRBJ1-5; D is unclear. This CDR3 is 15 amino acids long. Germline V CDR1 and CDR2: MGHDK, SYGVNS. The V and J ends lost 4 bases and 0 bases respectively, with 10 bases between them. CDR3 protein: CASSGLGYSNQPQHF. CDR3 coding DNA: TGTGCCAGCAGTGGCCTGGGGTATAGCAATCAGCCCCAGCATTTT.

This clonotype has a handful of counts. The CDR3 nucleotides are TGCAGTGCTAGATCATCTCGGGGGGGCCCAGACTTGCAGTACTTC. Protein product: CSARSSRGGPDLQYF. The J gene is TRBJ2-7, the V gene TRBV20-1; 8 nucleotides align to TRBD2. Germline V gives CDR1 DFQATT, CDR2 SNEGSKA (reference sequence). Trimming at V came to 2 bases and at J to 9 bases, leaving 15 bases not matched to a gene. The CDR3 extends over 15 amino acids.

This clonotype was observed at least ten times. The V and J genes are TRBV6-6 and TRBJ1-2; no firm D call. The CDR3 is 13 residues long. V was shortened by 1 base and J by 4 bases, with 7 bases between the two germline ends. CDR1 and CDR2 (germline): MNHNY, SVGAGI (reference sequence). The CDR3 here is CASSYLALYGYTF. CDR3 sequence (DNA): TGTGCCAGCAGTTACTTAGCCCTCTATGGCTACACCTTC.